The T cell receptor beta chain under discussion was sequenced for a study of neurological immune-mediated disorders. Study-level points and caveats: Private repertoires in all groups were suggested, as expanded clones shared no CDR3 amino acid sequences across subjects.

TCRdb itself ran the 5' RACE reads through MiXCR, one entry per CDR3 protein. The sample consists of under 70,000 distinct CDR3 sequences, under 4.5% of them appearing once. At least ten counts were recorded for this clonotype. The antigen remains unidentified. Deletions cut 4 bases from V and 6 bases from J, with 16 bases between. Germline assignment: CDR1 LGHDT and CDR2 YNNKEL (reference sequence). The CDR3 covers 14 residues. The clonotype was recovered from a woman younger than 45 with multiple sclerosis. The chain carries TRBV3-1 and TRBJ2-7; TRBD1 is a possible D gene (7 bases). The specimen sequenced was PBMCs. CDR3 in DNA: TGTGCCAGCAGCCTACAGGGGTCCGGGGGCGAGCAGTACTTC. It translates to CASSLQGSGGEQYF.